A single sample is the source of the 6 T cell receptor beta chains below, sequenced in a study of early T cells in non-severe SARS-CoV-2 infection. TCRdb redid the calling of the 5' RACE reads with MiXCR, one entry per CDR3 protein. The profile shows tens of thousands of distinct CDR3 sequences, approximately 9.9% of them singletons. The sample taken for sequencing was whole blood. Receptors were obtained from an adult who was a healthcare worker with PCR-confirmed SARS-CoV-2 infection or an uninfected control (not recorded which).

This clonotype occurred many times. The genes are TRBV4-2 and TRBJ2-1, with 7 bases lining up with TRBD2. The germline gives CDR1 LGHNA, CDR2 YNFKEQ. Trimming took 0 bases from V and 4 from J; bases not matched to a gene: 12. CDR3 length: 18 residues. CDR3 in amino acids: CASSQDPSRRGIYNEQFF. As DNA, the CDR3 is TGTGCCAGCAGCCAAGACCCCTCCCGGCGGGGGATTTACAATGAGCAGTTCTTC.

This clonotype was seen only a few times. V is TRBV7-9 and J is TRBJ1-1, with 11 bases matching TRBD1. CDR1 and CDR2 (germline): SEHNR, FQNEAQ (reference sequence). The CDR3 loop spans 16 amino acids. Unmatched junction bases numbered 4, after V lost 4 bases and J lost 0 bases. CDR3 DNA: TGTGCCAGCAGCTCGGGACAGGGGGAGATGAACACTGAAGCTTTCTTT. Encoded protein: CASSSGQGEMNTEAFF. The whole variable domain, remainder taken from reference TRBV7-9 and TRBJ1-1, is DTGVSQNPRHKITKRGQNVTFRCDPISEHNRLYWYRQTLGQGPEFLTYFQNEAQLEKSRLLSDRFSAERPKGSFSTLEIQRTEQGDSAMYLCASSSGQGEMNTEAFFGQGTRLTVV.

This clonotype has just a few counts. The CDR3 DNA sequence: TGTGCCACCAGTGGGGGGGGCTCCTACAATGAGCAGTTCTTC. This encodes CATSGGGSYNEQFF. The J gene is TRBJ2-1, the V gene TRBV24-1; 7 bases line up with TRBD2. Germline V gene sequence: CDR1 KGHDR, CDR2 SFDVKD. The junction had 0 bases not matched to a gene; V was cut back by 5 bases and J by 0 bases. This CDR3 region has 14 residues.

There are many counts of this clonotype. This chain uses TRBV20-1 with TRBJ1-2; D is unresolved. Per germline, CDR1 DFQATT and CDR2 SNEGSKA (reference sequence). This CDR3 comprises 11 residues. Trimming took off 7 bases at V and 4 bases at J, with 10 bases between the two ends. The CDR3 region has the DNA TGCAGTGTAAATACAGTCTATGGCTACACCTTC. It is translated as CSVNTVYGYTF.

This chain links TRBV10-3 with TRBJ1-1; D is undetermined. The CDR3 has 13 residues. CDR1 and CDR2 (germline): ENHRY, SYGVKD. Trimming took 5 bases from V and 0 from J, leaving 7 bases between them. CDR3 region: CAISNYLNTEAFF. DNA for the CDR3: TGTGCCATCAGTAACTACTTGAACACTGAAGCTTTCTTT.

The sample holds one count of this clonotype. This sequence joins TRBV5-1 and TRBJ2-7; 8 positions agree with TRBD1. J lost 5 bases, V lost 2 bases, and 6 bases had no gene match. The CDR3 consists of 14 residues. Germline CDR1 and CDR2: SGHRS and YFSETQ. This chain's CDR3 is CASSFRTGTDEQYF. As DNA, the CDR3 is TGCGCCAGCAGCTTCAGGACAGGGACGGACGAGCAGTACTTC.